This T cell receptor (beta chain) was recorded in a study of T cell changes during pregnancy in multiple sclerosis. Libraries were prepared by immunoSEQ multiplex PCR; TCRdb keeps only in-frame clonotypes and omits some of them. The sample has 70,000 to 100,000 clones; 90% to 95% are singletons. The junction had 2 bases not matched to a gene; V was cut back by 4 bases and J by 4 bases. This CDR3 has 13 residues. Germline V CDR1 and CDR2: SGHAT, FQNNGV. This clonotype was obtained from a female donor with multiple sclerosis, enrolled in a pregnancy study. The specimen comprised peripheral blood, sampled in the first trimester of pregnancy. This rearrangement joins TRBV11-2 to TRBJ1-2; TRBD1 aligns across 8 bases. CDR3: CASSWTGTYGYTF. In nucleotides, the CDR3 is TGTGCCAGCAGCTGGACAGGGACCTATGGCTACACCTTC.